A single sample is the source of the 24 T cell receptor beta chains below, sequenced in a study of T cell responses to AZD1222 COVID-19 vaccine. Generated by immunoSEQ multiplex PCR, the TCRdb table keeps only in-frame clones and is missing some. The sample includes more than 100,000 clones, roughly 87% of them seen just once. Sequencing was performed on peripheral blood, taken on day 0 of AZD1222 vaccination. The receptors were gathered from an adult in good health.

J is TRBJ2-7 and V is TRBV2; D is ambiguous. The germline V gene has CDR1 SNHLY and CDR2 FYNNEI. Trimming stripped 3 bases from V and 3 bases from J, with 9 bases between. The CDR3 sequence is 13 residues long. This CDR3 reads CASSDGVGYEQYF. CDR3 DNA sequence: TGTGCCAGCAGTGATGGGGTAGGCTACGAGCAGTACTTC.

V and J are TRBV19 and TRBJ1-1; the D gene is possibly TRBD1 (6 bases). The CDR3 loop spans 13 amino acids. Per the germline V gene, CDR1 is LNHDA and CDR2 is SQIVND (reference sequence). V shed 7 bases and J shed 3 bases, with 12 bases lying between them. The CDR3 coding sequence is TGTGCCAGTAACTACGAGGGGGACACTGAAGCTTTCTTT. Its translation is CASNYEGDTEAFF.

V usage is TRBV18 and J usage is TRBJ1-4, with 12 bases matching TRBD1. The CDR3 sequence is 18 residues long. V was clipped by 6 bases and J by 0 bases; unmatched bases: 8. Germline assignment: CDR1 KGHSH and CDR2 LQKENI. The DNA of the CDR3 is TGTGCCAGCTCCCGGGACAGGGGGCAACCCCCAACTAATGAAAAACTGTTTTTT. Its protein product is CASSRDRGQPPTNEKLFF.

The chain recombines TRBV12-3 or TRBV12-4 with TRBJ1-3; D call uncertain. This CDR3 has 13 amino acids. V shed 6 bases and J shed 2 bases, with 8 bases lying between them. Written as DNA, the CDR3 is TGTGCCAGCAGCCGGAAGGCTGGAAACACCATATATTTT. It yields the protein CASSRKAGNTIYF.

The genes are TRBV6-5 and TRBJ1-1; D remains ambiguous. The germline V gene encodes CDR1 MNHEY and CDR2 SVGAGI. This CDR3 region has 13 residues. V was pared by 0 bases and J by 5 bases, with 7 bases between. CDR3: CASSYSAVTEAFF. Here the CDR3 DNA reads TGTGCCAGCAGTTACTCTGCAGTGACTGAAGCTTTCTTT.

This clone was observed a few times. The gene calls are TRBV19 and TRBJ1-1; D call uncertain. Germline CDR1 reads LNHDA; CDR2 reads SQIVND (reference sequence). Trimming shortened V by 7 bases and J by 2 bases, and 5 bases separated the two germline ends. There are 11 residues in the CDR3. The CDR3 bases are TGTGCCAGTAATCTCAACACTGAAGCTTTCTTT. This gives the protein CASNLNTEAFF.

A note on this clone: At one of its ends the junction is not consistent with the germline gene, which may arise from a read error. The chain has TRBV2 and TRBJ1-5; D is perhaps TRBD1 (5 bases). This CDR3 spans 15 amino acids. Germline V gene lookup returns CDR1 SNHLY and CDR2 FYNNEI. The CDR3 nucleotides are TGTGCCAGCAGTGAAGGGGGGTTGAGCAATCAGCCCCAACATTTT. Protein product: CASSEGGLSNQPQHF. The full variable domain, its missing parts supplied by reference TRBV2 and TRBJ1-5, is EPEVTQTPSHQVTQMGQEVILRCVPISNHLYFYWYRQILGQKVEFLVSFYNNEISEKSEIFDDQFSVERPDGSNFTLKIRSTKLEDSAMYFCASSEGGLSNQPQHFGDGTRLSIL.

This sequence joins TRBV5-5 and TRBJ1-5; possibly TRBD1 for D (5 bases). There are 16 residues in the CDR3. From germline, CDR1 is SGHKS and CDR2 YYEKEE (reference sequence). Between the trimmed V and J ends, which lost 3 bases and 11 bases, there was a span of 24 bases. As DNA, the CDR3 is TGTGCCAGCAGCTCCCTCGGGGGAAGCGGGACTATGGCCCAGCATTTT. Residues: CASSSLGGSGTMAQHF.

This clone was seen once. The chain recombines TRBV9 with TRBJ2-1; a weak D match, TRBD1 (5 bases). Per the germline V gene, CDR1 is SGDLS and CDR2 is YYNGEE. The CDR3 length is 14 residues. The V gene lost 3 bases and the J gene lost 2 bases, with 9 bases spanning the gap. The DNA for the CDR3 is TGTGCCAGCAGCGAAGGGGCCCCCTACAATGAGCAGTTCTTC. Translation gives CASSEGAPYNEQFF.

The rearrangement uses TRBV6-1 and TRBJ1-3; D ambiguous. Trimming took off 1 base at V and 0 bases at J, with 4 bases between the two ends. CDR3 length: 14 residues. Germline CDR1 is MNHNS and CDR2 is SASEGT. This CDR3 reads CASSEGYSGNTIYF. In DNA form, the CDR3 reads TGTGCCAGCAGTGAAGGTTACTCTGGAAACACCATATATTTT.

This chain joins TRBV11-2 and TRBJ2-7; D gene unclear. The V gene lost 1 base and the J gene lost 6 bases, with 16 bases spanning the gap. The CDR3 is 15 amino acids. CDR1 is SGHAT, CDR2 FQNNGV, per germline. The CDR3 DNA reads TGTGCCAGCAGCTTAGTTTTAAGCCGGGTTGGCGAGCAGTACTTC. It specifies CASSLVLSRVGEQYF.

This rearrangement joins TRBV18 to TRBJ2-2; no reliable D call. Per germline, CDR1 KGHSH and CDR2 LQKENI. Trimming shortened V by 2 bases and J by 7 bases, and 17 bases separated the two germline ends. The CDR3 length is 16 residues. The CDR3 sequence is CASSPRRLNSVGELFF. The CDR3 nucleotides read TGTGCCAGCTCACCAAGAAGGCTTAATAGTGTCGGGGAGCTGTTTTTT. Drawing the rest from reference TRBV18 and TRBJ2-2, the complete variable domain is NAGVMQNPRHLVRRRGQEARLRCSPMKGHSHVYWYRQLPEEGLKFMVYLQKENIIDESGMPKERFSAEFPKEGPSILRIQQVVRGDSAAYFCASSPRRLNSVGELFFGEGSRLTVL.

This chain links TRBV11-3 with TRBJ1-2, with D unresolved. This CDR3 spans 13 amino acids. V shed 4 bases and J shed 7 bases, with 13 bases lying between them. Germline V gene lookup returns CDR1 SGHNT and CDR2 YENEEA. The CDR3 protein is CASSSPLLGGYTF. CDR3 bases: TGTGCCAGCAGCTCGCCGCTTCTGGGTGGCTACACCTTC. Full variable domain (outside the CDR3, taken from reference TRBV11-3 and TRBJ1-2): EAGVVQSPRYKIIEKKQPVAFWCNPISGHNTLYWYLQNLGQGPELLIRYENEEAVDDSQLPKDRFSAERLKGVDSTLKIQPAELGDSAVYLCASSSPLLGGYTFGSGTRLTVV.

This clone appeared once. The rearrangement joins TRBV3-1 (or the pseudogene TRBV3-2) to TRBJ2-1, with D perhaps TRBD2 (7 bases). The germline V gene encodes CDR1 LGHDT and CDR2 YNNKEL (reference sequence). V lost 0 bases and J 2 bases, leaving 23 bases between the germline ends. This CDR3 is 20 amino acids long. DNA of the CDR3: TGTGCCAGCAGCCAAGATAATTTCGGGTTGGGGGGGCGCGCCTACAATGAGCAGTTCTTC. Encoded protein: CASSQDNFGLGGRAYNEQFF.

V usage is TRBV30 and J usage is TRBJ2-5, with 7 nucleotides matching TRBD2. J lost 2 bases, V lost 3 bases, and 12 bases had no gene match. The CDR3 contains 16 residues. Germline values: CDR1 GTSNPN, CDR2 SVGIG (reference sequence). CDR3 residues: CAWRERLASFQETQYF. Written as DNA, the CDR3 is TGTGCCTGGAGGGAAAGACTAGCCTCTTTTCAAGAGACCCAGTACTTC.

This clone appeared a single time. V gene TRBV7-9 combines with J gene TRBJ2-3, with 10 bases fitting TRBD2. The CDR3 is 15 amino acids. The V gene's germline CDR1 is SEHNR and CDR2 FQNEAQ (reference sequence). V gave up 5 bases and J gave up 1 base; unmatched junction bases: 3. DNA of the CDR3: TGTGCCAGCAGCCGCGGACTAGCGGGCACAGATACGCAGTATTTT. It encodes CASSRGLAGTDTQYF. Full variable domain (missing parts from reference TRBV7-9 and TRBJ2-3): DTGVSQNPRHKITKRGQNVTFRCDPISEHNRLYWYRQTLGQGPEFLTYFQNEAQLEKSRLLSDRFSAERPKGSFSTLEIQRTEQGDSAMYLCASSRGLAGTDTQYFGPGTRLTVL.

The CDR3 DNA reads as TGCGCCAGCAGCTTGGCCCCTAGTGCTGAGCAGTTCTTC. It specifies CASSLAPSAEQFF. This chain links TRBV5-1 with TRBJ2-1; D not certain. The germline V gene encodes CDR1 SGHRS and CDR2 YFSETQ. CDR3 size: 13 residues. Trimming stripped 0 bases from V and 9 bases from J, with 10 bases between.

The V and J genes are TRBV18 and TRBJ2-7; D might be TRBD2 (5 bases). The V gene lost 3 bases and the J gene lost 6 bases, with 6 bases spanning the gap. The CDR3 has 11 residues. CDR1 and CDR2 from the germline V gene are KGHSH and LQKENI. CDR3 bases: TGTGCCAGCTCACCTGGAGGCGAGCAGTACTTC. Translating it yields CASSPGGEQYF. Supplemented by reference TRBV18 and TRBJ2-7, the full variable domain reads NAGVMQNPRHLVRRRGQEARLRCSPMKGHSHVYWYRQLPEEGLKFMVYLQKENIIDESGMPKERFSAEFPKEGPSILRIQQVVRGDSAAYFCASSPGGEQYFGPGTRLTVT.

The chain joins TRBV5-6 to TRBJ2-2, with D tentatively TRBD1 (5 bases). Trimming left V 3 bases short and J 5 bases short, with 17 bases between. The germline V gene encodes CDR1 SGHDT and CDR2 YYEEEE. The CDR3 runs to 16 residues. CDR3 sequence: CASSSLGALETGELFF. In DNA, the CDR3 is TGTGCCAGCAGCTCCCTTGGGGCGCTAGAGACCGGGGAGCTGTTTTTT.

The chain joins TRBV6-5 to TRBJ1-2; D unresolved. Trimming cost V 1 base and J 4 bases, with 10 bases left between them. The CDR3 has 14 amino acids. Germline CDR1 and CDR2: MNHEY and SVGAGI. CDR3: CASSYFGRGYGYTF. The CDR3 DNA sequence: TGTGCCAGCAGTTACTTCGGTCGGGGCTATGGCTACACCTTC.

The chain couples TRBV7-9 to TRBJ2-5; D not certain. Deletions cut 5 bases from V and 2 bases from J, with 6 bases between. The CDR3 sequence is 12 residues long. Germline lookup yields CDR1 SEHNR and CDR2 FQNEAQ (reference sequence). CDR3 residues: CASSHIQETQYF. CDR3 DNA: TGTGCCAGCAGCCACATACAAGAGACCCAGTACTTC.

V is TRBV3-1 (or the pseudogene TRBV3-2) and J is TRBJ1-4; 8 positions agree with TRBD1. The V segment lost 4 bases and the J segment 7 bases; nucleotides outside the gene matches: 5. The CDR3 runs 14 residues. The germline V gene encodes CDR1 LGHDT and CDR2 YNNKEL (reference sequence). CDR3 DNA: TGTGCCAGCAGCCCGACAGGGGAGCGTGAAAAACTGTTTTTT. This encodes CASSPTGEREKLFF.

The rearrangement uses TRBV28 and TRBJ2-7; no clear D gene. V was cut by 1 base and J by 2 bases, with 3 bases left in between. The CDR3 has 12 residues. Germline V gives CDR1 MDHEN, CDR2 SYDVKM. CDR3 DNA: TGTGCCAGCAGTTTATCCCCCTACGAGCAGTACTTC. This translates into CASSLSPYEQYF.

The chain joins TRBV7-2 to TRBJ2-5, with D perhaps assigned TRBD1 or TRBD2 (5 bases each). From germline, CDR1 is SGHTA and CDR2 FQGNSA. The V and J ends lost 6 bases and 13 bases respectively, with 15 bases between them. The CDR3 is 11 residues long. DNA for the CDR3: TGTGCCAGCAGTGACGGGGCGAATCGGTACTTC. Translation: CASSDGANRYF.